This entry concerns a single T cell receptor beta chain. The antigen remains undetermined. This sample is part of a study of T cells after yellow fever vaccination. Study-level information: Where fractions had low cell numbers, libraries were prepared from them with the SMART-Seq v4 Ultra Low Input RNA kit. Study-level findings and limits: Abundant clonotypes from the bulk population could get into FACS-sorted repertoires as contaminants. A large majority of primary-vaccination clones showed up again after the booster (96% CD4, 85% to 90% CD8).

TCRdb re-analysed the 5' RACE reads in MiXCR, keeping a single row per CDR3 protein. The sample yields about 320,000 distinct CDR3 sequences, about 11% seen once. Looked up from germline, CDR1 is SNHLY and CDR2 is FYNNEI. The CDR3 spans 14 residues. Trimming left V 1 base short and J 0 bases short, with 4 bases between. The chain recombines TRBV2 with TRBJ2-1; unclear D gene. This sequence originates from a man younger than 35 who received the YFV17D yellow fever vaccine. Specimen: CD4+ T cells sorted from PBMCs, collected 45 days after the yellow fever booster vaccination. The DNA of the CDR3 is TGTGCCAGCAGTGAAGGATTCTCCTACAATGAGCAGTTCTTC. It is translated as CASSEGFSYNEQFF.